This T cell receptor (beta chain) stems from a study of T cells after yellow fever vaccination. Study-level points and caveats: The appearance of a small share of clonotypes in both CD4 and CD8 compartments was observed.

V lost 5 bases and J lost 5; bases outside the gene matches: 18. The CDR3 consists of 18 residues. Germline CDR1 ENHRY, CDR2 SYGVKD. Concerning this clonotype itself: The antigen is not known.

TCRdb processed the 5' RACE reads anew with MiXCR; each CDR3 protein has one entry. The data hold over 100,000 distinct CDR3 sequences, with more than 7.5% observed a single time. The sample was CD8+ T cells sorted from PBMCs, taken 45 days after the yellow fever booster vaccination. The receptor comes from a man aged 30 to 39 who received the YFV17D yellow fever vaccine. This chain uses TRBV10-3 with TRBJ2-5; TRBD2 agrees at 9 bases. The CDR3 protein is CAISRAGGSGRYGETQYF. The CDR3 nucleotides read TGTGCCATCAGTCGGGCCGGGGGCAGCGGGAGGTATGGCGAGACCCAGTACTTC.